The 2 T cell receptor beta chains given below trace back to one sample, sequenced in a study of control samples from healthy donors and cancer patients. TCRdb's copy holds only in-frame clones and misses some; the assay was immunoSEQ multiplex PCR. The data contain about 130,000 clones, approximately 91% of them singletons. The sample taken for sequencing was blood. Every receptor here comes from a man aged 50 to 59 in good health.

Turning to this clone: Other DNA sequences in the same sample also yield this CDR3. The rearrangement joins TRBV6-6 to TRBJ1-1, with D possibly matching TRBD1 (5 bases). The germline V gene has CDR1 MNHNY and CDR2 SVGAGI (reference sequence). V shed 2 bases and J shed 2 bases, with 6 bases lying between them. This CDR3 spans 13 amino acids. CDR3 sequence reads: CASSYGGNTEAFF. DNA for the CDR3: TGTGCCAGCAGTTACGGGGGAAACACTGAAGCTTTCTTT.

The chain is built from TRBV18 and TRBJ1-4; D remains unclear. With 3 bases removed from V and 8 bases from J, the gap between germline ends came to 10 bases. The CDR3 loop spans 13 amino acids. The V gene's germline CDR1 is KGHSH and CDR2 LQKENI. This chain's CDR3 is CASSPGFREKLFF. CDR3 DNA sequence: TGTGCCAGCTCACCGGGCTTTAGGGAAAAACTGTTTTTT.